These 20 T cell receptor beta chains share one sample of origin, sequenced in a study of vaccination and CD4 T cells after COVID-19. The sample's treatment: approximately 9-day PBMC culture with coronavirus spike peptide pools or control peptides (ViraFEST assay). Cultured CD4+ T-cell DNA underwent Oncomine TCR Beta short-read sequencing. TCRdb passed the PCR reads through MiXCR, listing each CDR3 protein once. The data hold 6,000 to 9,000 distinct CDR3 sequences, with around 25% observed a single time. Antigen specificity for these receptors is unknown. Specimen: CD4+ T cells from blood, cultured in vitro, collected after SARS-CoV-2 vaccination. The origin of the receptors is a human donor who had recovered from COVID-19.

The chain uses TRBV5-1 and TRBJ2-5, with D maybe TRBD2 (6 bases). The germline V gene has CDR1 SGHRS and CDR2 YFSETQ. Trimming removed 3 bases at V and 5 bases at J, with 14 bases between. The CDR3 sequence is 14 residues long. The CDR3 DNA follows: TGCGCCAGCAGCTCCACGCCAGGGAGGGAGACCCAGTACTTC. This gives the protein CASSSTPGRETQYF.

The chain uses TRBV5-5 and TRBJ1-2, with TRBD1 matching over 7 bases. V gave up 5 bases and J gave up 2 bases; unmatched junction bases: 6. CDR1 and CDR2 (germline): SGHKS, YYEKEE (reference sequence). The CDR3 is 14 amino acids. As DNA, the CDR3 is TGTGCCAGCAGAGAGGGACAGCCAAACTATGGCTACACCTTC. It translates to CASREGQPNYGYTF.

This chain joins TRBV2 and TRBJ1-5, with D possibly matching TRBD1 (6 bases). Germline V gene data show CDR1 as SNHLY and CDR2 as FYNNEI. The CDR3 sequence is 13 residues long. V was trimmed by 6 bases and J by 5 bases, leaving 11 bases between them. CDR3 loop: CASRGTNYQPQHF. CDR3 bases: TGTGCCAGCAGGGGGACAAACTATCAGCCCCAGCATTTT.

J is TRBJ2-3 and V is TRBV6-4, with a tentative D call TRBD1 (6 bases). Trimming stripped 9 bases from V and 3 bases from J, with 13 bases between. Germline CDR1 is MRHNA and CDR2 is SNTAGT. There are 13 residues in the CDR3. The CDR3 sequence: CASSTGLTDTQYF. The CDR3 nucleotides are TGTGCCAGTAGTACAGGGTTAACAGATACGCAGTATTTT.

This clonotype came up a few times. J is TRBJ1-5 and V is TRBV27; D is possibly TRBD1 (5 bases). There are 17 residues in the CDR3. Germline assignment: CDR1 MNHEY and CDR2 SMNVEV (reference sequence). V lost 4 bases, J lost 4 bases, and 20 bases lay in between. The CDR3 bases are TGTGCCAGCAGTTCTTCTCCTCGAGAGGGGATAAATCAGCCCCAGCATTTT. This translates into CASSSSPREGINQPQHF.

This clonotype was counted between two and nine times. The rearrangement links TRBV7-2 to TRBJ2-5; 14 bases align to TRBD2. The CDR3 loop spans 19 amino acids. The J segment lost 3 bases and the V segment lost 0 bases, leaving 9 bases of the junction unmatched. Germline V gives CDR1 SGHTA, CDR2 FQGNSA. Written as DNA, the CDR3 is TGTGCCAGCAGCTTAGCTCTATCGACTAGCGGGGGGGCCGAAGAGACCCAGTACTTC. This codes for CASSLALSTSGGAEETQYF.

The J gene is TRBJ1-1, the V gene TRBV11-3; no reliable D call. Trimming cost V 5 bases and J 5 bases, with 12 bases left between them. Germline values: CDR1 SGHNT, CDR2 YENEEA. The CDR3 has 13 amino acids. The CDR3 protein is CASSRRGATEAFF. CDR3 DNA: TGTGCCAGCAGCCGGCGGGGAGCGACTGAAGCTTTCTTT.

By its share, this clonotype is medium-sized. The chain joins TRBV6-1 to TRBJ2-7; possible D gene TRBD1, 6 bases. The CDR3 runs 14 residues. Germline loops: CDR1 MNHNS, CDR2 SASEGT. Trimming removed 3 bases at V and 1 base at J, with 10 bases between. The CDR3 DNA is TGTGCCAGCAGTGAGGTACAGGGTTCCTACGAGCAGTACTTC. Its translation is CASSEVQGSYEQYF.

This clonotype was detected a few times. The chain carries TRBV6-2 or TRBV6-3 and TRBJ2-1, with TRBD2 matching 9 bases. This CDR3 region has 14 residues. V lost 8 bases to trimming and J lost 8 bases; unmatched junction nucleotides: 10. Germline V gene lookup returns CDR1 MNHEY and CDR2 SVGEGT. In DNA, the CDR3 is TGTGCCAGCCTCTTGCGGGAGGGGGGCGATGAGCAGTTCTTC. Translated, it gives CASLLREGGDEQFF.

This clonotype was counted between two and nine times. The rearrangement links TRBV6-1 to TRBJ2-5; the D gene is possibly TRBD2 (5 bases). Trimming left V 6 bases short and J 2 bases short, with 13 bases between. There are 14 residues in the CDR3. Germline V gene data show CDR1 as MNHNS and CDR2 as SASEGT. The CDR3 is CASSYGGSQETQYF. The CDR3 DNA is TGTGCCAGCAGCTATGGAGGTTCGCAAGAGACCCAGTACTTC.

The chain links TRBV28 to TRBJ1-2; D is uncertain. The CDR3 runs to 14 residues. The germline CDR1 and CDR2 sequences are MDHEN and SYDVKM. V was shortened by 5 bases and J by 7 bases, with 17 bases between the two germline ends. The chain's CDR3 is CASSRTSRRAGYTF. The CDR3 DNA reads as TGTGCCAGCAGTCGAACGAGCCGGCGGGCTGGCTACACCTTC.

In its sample, this clonotype is medium-sized (0.01 to 0.1%). V usage is TRBV20-1 and J usage is TRBJ2-5; 8 positions match TRBD2. The germline V gene has CDR1 DFQATT and CDR2 SNEGSKA (reference sequence). Trimming at V came to 8 bases and at J to 4 bases, leaving 9 bases not matched to a gene. The CDR3 consists of 13 residues. The CDR3 DNA sequence: TGCAGTCCAAAAGCGGGGGCAGGAGAGACCCAGTACTTC. Amino acid sequence: CSPKAGAGETQYF.

This clonotype is deemed medium-sized. V usage is TRBV7-8 and J usage is TRBJ2-5; 13 bases match TRBD2. There are 16 residues in the CDR3. CDR1 and CDR2 (germline): SGHVS, FQNEAQ. The trim removed 5 bases at V and 5 bases at J, leaving 8 bases unmatched. The CDR3 sequence is CASSRRGLAGRETQYF. DNA for the CDR3: TGTGCCAGCAGCAGACGGGGACTAGCGGGGAGGGAGACCCAGTACTTC.

This clonotype qualifies as medium-sized (0.01 to 0.1%). In DNA form, the CDR3 reads TGTGCCAGCAGCCCCCAGGGCAGGGGACCAGAGACCCAGTACTTC. It translates to CASSPQGRGPETQYF. This chain connects TRBV5-5 to TRBJ2-5; a possible D gene is TRBD1 (6 bases). Germline CDR1 is SGHKS and CDR2 is YYEKEE (reference sequence). V lost 4 bases and J 4 bases, leaving 17 bases between the germline ends. The CDR3 totals 15 residues.

Sample share makes this clonotype large. The CDR3 nucleotides are TGCAGTGCTAGAGACGCTAGGGGGGGGAACACTGAAGCTTTCTTT. It translates to CSARDARGGNTEAFF. The J gene is TRBJ1-1, the V gene TRBV20-1; tentative D call: TRBD1 (6 bases). Trimming left V 0 bases short and J 1 base short, with 12 bases between. Germline loops: CDR1 DFQATT, CDR2 SNEGSKA (reference sequence). This CDR3 is 15 amino acids long.

This clonotype was observed a few times. The chain combines TRBV6-1 with TRBJ1-2, with D possibly TRBD1 on 5 matching bases. V was pared by 5 bases and J by 2 bases, with 12 bases between. CDR3 length: 14 amino acids. CDR1 MNHNS and CDR2 SASEGT come from the germline V gene. The CDR3 DNA sequence: TGTGCCAGCAGTCCCCGGGGACGGAACTATGGCTACACCTTC. Translated: CASSPRGRNYGYTF.

This clonotype is labeled as medium-sized. CDR3: CASNYRIVGQPQHF. The DNA for the CDR3 is TGTGCCAGTAATTACCGAATCGTTGGTCAGCCCCAGCATTTT. The chain recombines TRBV19 with TRBJ1-5; D is unclear. This CDR3 has 14 residues. Trimming pared 7 bases from V and 6 bases from J, leaving 16 bases between. Germline lookup yields CDR1 LNHDA and CDR2 SQIVND (reference sequence).

This chain links TRBV6-1 with TRBJ1-6; D remains ambiguous. The V end was cut by 5 bases, the J end by 10 bases, with 15 bases between. This CDR3 is 14 amino acids long. Germline CDR1 and CDR2: MNHNS and SASEGT. CDR3 in amino acids: CASSISAVGSPLHF. CDR3 in DNA: TGTGCCAGCAGTATATCGGCTGTAGGATCACCCCTCCACTTT.

This chain links TRBV19 with TRBJ2-1; 8 bases are a match to TRBD2. CDR1 and CDR2 (germline): LNHDA, SQIVND (reference sequence). This CDR3 is 17 amino acids long. V shed 3 bases and J 3 bases; nucleotides not matched to a gene: 10. CDR3 nucleotide sequence: TGTGCCAGTAGTATCGGGCAGGGAGCGGGAGACTACAATGAGCAGTTCTTC. Protein product: CASSIGQGAGDYNEQFF.

The V gene is TRBV18, the J gene TRBJ1-2; 8 bases line up with TRBD1. V shed 3 bases and J 8 bases; nucleotides not matched to a gene: 5. The CDR3 is 13 amino acids. The V gene's germline CDR1 is KGHSH and CDR2 LQKENI. The CDR3 reads CASSPDRGVGYTF. The CDR3 DNA sequence: TGTGCCAGCTCACCCGACAGGGGTGTAGGCTACACCTTC.